This T cell receptor beta chain was found in a study of shared clonotypes between healthy human individuals. Overall study findings and caveats: Limitation of the genetic and exposure-history diversity represented came from the few donors. Only blood was sampled; tissue repertoires likely differ.

In the case of this clone: The target antigen is unknown.

Sequencing used immunoSEQ multiplex PCR; TCRdb keeps in-frame clones, though not all of them. Of about 1 million clones detected, 65% to 80% appear once; the ten largest clones hold approximately 1.5%. This receptor was taken from a man aged 18 to 30 in good health. Sequencing used memory CD4+ T cells sorted from blood. As to subset: CD45RA-negative fraction.

The DNA for the CDR3 is TGTGCCAGCAGTGAATCAGGGAGATTCGCACCCCTCCACTTT. Translating gives CASSESGRFAPLHF. V is TRBV2 and J is TRBJ1-6; the D gene is possibly TRBD1 (5 bases). The CDR3 contains 14 residues. Germline assignment: CDR1 SNHLY and CDR2 FYNNEI. Trimming pared 2 bases from V and 11 bases from J, leaving 13 bases between.